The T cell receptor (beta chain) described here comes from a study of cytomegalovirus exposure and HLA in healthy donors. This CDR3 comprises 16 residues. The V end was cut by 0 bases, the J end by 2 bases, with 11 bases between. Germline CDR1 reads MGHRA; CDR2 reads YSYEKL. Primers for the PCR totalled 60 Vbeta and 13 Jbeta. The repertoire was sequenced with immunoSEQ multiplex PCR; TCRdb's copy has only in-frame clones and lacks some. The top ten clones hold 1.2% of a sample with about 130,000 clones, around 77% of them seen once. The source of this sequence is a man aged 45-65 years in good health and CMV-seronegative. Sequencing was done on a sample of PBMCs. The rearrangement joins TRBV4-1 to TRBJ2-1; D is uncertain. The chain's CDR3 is CASSQDLSRPYNEQFF. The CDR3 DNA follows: TGCGCCAGCAGCCAAGATTTAAGCAGGCCCTACAATGAGCAGTTCTTC.